This T cell receptor (beta chain) emerged from a study of response to subunit inactivated influenza vaccine. Trimming took 0 bases from V and 7 from J, leaving 16 bases between them. The germline gives CDR1 DFQATT, CDR2 SNEGSKA (reference sequence). CDR3 length: 14 residues. TCRdb reprocessed the RT-PCR reads via MiXCR and lists one record per CDR3 protein. This sample has about 780,000 distinct CDR3 sequences, with less than 20% found just once. Note on this clonotype: Its antigen is as yet unknown.

General study findings and limits: New T cells are recruited in small numbers by each seasonal influenza vaccination, according to the authors' suggestion.

Specimen: PBMCs from blood, collected around 5 days after vaccination. The receptor was derived from a man between 50 and 59 years old who received an inactivated influenza vaccine. The chain recombines TRBV20-1 with TRBJ2-7, with D unresolved. The CDR3 loop is CSARDGPGLREQYF. CDR3 DNA sequence: TGCAGTGCTAGAGATGGCCCGGGCCTGAGAGAGCAGTACTTC.